This T cell receptor (beta chain) appears in the sequencing data of a study of cytomegalovirus exposure and HLA in healthy donors. Method: immunoSEQ multiplex PCR; TCRdb's copy keeps in-frame clones and lacks some. The sample carries about 270,000 clones, about 86% recorded once. For this clone: Its antigen is undetermined.

The study's findings and limits: Rare sequences made up most TCRs, while some public TCRs were found in many donors.

Trimming pared 4 bases from V and 9 bases from J, leaving 10 bases between. The CDR3 sequence is 12 residues long. Germline CDR1 is WNHNN and CDR2 is SYGVQD (reference sequence). The clonotype originates from a young woman in good health and CMV-seronegative. Sequencing was done on a sample of PBMCs. V usage is TRBV10-1 and J usage is TRBJ2-1; perhaps TRBD2 as D (7 bases). CDR3 sequence (DNA): TGCGCCAGCAGTGGGGCGGGGGCTGAGCAGTTCTTC. Protein product: CASSGAGAEQFF.